This T cell receptor (beta chain) was captured by sequencing in a study of T cell responses to AZD1222 COVID-19 vaccine. Findings and caveats of the study: At baseline, seropositivity was found in only a handful of AZD1222 recipients.

For this clone: The target antigen is unknown.

J lost 0 bases, V lost 7 bases, and 8 bases had no gene match. Germline CDR1 is SQVTM and CDR2 is ANQGSEA. This CDR3 region has 14 residues. Clones were read by immunoSEQ multiplex PCR, and TCRdb kept only the in-frame ones, dropping some. The repertoire has about 170,000 clones, approximately 92% of them found once; the top ten carry roughly 1.5%. V is TRBV29-1 and J is TRBJ2-5; 7 bases line up with TRBD2. The receptor was derived from an adult in good health. This material consisted of peripheral blood, taken on day 0 of AZD1222 vaccination. In nucleotides, the CDR3 is TGCAGCGGGCATGCCGGGGGGTACCAAGAGACCCAGTACTTC. Residues: CSGHAGGYQETQYF.